A selection of T cell receptor beta chains follows, all from one sample in a study of graft-versus-host responses after intestinal transplantation. The antigens these receptors bind are not known. The table came from immunoSEQ multiplex PCR; TCRdb's copy has only in-frame clones and leaves some out. The sample yields some 120,000 clones, 75% to 95% seen once. Material: unstimulated CD4+ T cells sorted from spleen or lymph node cells, obtained before intestinal transplant. The receptors derive from a human donor who received an intestinal transplant. Each CDR3 is given with its conserved first and last residue. The D gene is left open where the match is weak. Where a row states a size, it is once, few, many or the class of an expanded clone; other rows omit it.

few,TRBJ1-2,TRBD1,TRBV29-1,12,TGCAGCGTTGAAGGGACAGGGACGGGCTACACCTTC,CSVEGTGTGYTF
-,TRBJ1-2,-,TRBV30,14,TGTGCCTGGACCGGGAAAGGCTTTAACTATGGCTACACCTTC,CAWTGKGFNYGYTF
-,TRBJ2-7,TRBD2,TRBV6-1,13,TGTGCCAGCGGGGCTAGCGGATCCTACGAGCAGTACTTC,CASGASGSYEQYF
-,TRBJ1-3,TRBD1,TRBV2,15,TGTGCCAGCAGTGCCGGGACAGGGGTTGGAAACACCATATATTTT,CASSAGTGVGNTIYF
-,TRBJ2-3,-,TRBV4-2,17,TGTGCCAGCAGCCAAGAAGGAAGTAGCCGCTACACAGATACGCAGTATTTT,CASSQEGSSRYTDTQYF
-,TRBJ1-2,TRBD1,TRBV18,14,TGTGCCAGCTCACCGGACAGGTCCCTCTATGGCTACACCTTC,CASSPDRSLYGYTF
-,TRBJ2-5,-,TRBV6-1,15,TGTGCCAGCAATACCCAGGGTCTAATTAGAGAGACCCAGTACTTC,CASNTQGLIRETQYF
-,TRBJ2-1,-,TRBV10-1,13,TGCGCCAGCAGTGAGTCGAGCGACAATGAGCAGTTCTTC,CASSESSDNEQFF
-,TRBJ2-2,-,TRBV7-9,15,TGTGCCAGCAGCTTACAGGCCTTGAACACCGGGGAGCTGTTTTTT,CASSLQALNTGELFF
-,TRBJ1-4,TRBD1,TRBV23-1,14,TGCGCCAGCGGCAAGACAGGGACTGATCAAAAACTGTTTTTT,CASGKTGTDQKLFF
-,TRBJ2-7,-,TRBV29-1,12,TGCAGCGTTGGTGGCGGAGCCTACGAGCAGTACTTC,CSVGGGAYEQYF
-,TRBJ1-5,-,TRBV28,14,TGTGCCGCAAGGGGGGGATCTAGCAATCAGCCCCAGCATTTT,CAARGGSSNQPQHF
-,TRBJ1-5,TRBD1,TRBV28,14,TGTGCCAGCAGCCCGGGACAGGGTTTTCAGCCCCAGCATTTT,CASSPGQGFQPQHF
few,TRBJ1-1,-,TRBV4-3,14,TGCGCCAGCAGCCGGTCGGGGGGGAACACTGAAGCTTTCTTT,CASSRSGGNTEAFF
-,TRBJ1-1,-,TRBV18,14,TGTGCCAGCTCTGCCCCCGGGAAGGCCACTGAAGCTTTCTTT,CASSAPGKATEAFF
-,TRBJ2-1,-,TRBV7-9,13,TGTGCCAGCAGCTTTGGTGACACTTTGGGGCAGTTCTTC,CASSFGDTLGQFF
once,TRBJ1-4,-,TRBV15,16,TGTGCCACCAGCAGAGACCGCAGTGGCACTAATGAAAAACTGTTTTTT,CATSRDRSGTNEKLFF
-,TRBJ1-2,-,TRBV27,16,TGTGCCAGTAGACTTCGGCCGCAAGACCTTAACTATGGCTACACCTTC,CASRLRPQDLNYGYTF
-,TRBJ1-2,TRBD1,TRBV5-1,13,TGCGCCAGCAGAGAAGACAGGGTCTCTGGCTACACCTTC,CASREDRVSGYTF
-,TRBJ2-3,-,TRBV2,16,TGTGCCAGCAGTGATGATGAGTGGAGAGGCGCAGATACGCAGTATTTT,CASSDDEWRGADTQYF
once,TRBJ2-5,-,TRBV7-8,14,TGTGCCAGCAGCTTAAGAGGATTTCAAGAGACCCAGTACTTC,CASSLRGFQETQYF
-,TRBJ2-3,TRBD2,TRBV2,14,TGTGCCAATATAGCGGGAGGGATCGAAGATACGCAGTATTTT,CANIAGGIEDTQYF
-,TRBJ1-4,-,TRBV15,15,TGTGCCACCAGCAGGTTTAAACCAACTAATGAAAAGCTGTTTTTT,CATSRFKPTNEKLFF
once,TRBJ2-7,-,TRBV28,15,TGTGCCAGCAGTTTGCCCGCCGTCGGTGGCTACGAGCAGTACTTC,CASSLPAVGGYEQYF
-,TRBJ2-2,-,TRBV28,12,TGTGCCAGCGGCACCTACACCGGGGAGCTGTTTTTT,CASGTYTGELFF
once,TRBJ1-2,TRBD1,TRBV11-2,13,TGTGCCAGCAGCCCAGGACAGGGTCGGGGCTACACCTTC,CASSPGQGRGYTF
-,TRBJ2-7,-,TRBV18,15,TGTGCCAGCTCACAGAGCGGGTTCAACTACTACGAGCAGTACTTC,CASSQSGFNYYEQYF
-,TRBJ2-5,-,TRBV2,16,TGTGCCAGCAGTGAACCGTTGGCGGGGTGGATGGAGACCCAGTACTTC,CASSEPLAGWMETQYF
-,TRBJ2-7,TRBD2,TRBV18,15,TGTGCCAGCTCACCAGGAGGAGCGGGAACCTACGAGCAGTACTTC,CASSPGGAGTYEQYF
once,TRBJ1-4,TRBD1,TRBV6-1,14,TGTGCCAGCATGCGGGCAGGGGGCCTGGAAAAACTGTTTTTT,CASMRAGGLEKLFF
-,TRBJ2-3,-,TRBV25-1,15,TGTGCCAGCAGTCGGGACTCCGCTAGCACAGATACGCAGTATTTT,CASSRDSASTDTQYF
-,TRBJ2-1,TRBD2,TRBV29-1,15,TGCAGCGTTGAAGGGACTAGCGATACTTTTAATGAGCAGTTCTTC,CSVEGTSDTFNEQFF
-,TRBJ2-7,TRBD1,TRBV6-1,15,TGTGCCAGCAGCGATGGGACAGGGGGCCACTACGAGCAGTACTTC,CASSDGTGGHYEQYF
-,TRBJ2-1,TRBD1,TRBV5-1,14,TGCGCCAGCGGGGGACAGGGAGGGGTCAATGAGCAGTTCTTC,CASGGQGGVNEQFF
-,TRBJ2-2,TRBD2,TRBV7-2,16,TGTGCCAGCAGCTTCGAGCGGGGGGGCCTCACCGGGGAGCTGTTTTTT,CASSFERGGLTGELFF
-,TRBJ1-1,TRBD1,TRBV11-2,14,TGTGCCAGCAGCCCCAGGGGGCGAGGGACTGAAGCTTTCTTT,CASSPRGRGTEAFF
-,TRBJ1-2,-,TRBV6-5,13,TGTGCCAGCAGCCGGACAAGCAACTATGGCTACACCTTC,CASSRTSNYGYTF
-,TRBJ2-5,-,TRBV18,13,TGTGCCAGCTCACCAGTCCTACGGGAGACCCAGTACTTC,CASSPVLRETQYF